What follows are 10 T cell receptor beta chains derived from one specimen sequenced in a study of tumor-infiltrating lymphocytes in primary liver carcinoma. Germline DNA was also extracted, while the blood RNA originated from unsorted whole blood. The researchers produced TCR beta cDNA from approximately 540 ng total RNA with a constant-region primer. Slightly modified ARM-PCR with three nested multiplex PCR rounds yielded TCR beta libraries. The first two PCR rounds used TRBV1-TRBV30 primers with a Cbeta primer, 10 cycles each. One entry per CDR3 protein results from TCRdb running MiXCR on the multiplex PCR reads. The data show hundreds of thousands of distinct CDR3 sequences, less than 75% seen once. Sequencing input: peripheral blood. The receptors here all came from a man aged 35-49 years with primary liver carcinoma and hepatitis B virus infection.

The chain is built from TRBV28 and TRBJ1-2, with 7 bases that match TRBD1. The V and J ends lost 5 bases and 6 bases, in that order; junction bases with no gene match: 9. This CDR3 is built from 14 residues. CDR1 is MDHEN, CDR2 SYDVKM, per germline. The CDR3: CASSTGTEIDGYTF. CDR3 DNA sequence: TGTGCCAGCAGTACCGGGACAGAAATCGATGGCTACACCTTC.

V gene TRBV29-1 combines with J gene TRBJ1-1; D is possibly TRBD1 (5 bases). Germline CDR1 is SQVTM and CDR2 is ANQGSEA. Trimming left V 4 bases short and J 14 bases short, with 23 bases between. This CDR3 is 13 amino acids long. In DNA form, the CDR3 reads TGCAGCGTTGTAAGGGACGAAGTCACTGATGCGTTCTTT. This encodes CSVVRDEVTDAFF.

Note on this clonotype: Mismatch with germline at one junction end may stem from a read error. The CDR3 sequence: CASSQEWVGMGFRSSFNSPLHF. For the CDR3, the DNA is TGTGCCAGCAGCCAAGAATGGGTCGGGATGGGCTTCAGGAGCTCCTTTAATTCACCCCTCCACTTT. The rearrangement uses TRBV4-3 and TRBJ1-6; no clear D gene. Germline CDR1 and CDR2: LGHNA and YSLEER. The CDR3 runs 22 residues.

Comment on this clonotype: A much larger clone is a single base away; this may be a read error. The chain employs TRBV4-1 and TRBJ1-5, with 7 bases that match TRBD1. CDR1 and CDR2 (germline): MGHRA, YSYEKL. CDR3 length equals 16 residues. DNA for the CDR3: TGCGCCAGCAGCCTTACAGACAGGGCCAGCAGTCAGCCCCAGCATTTT. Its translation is CASSLTDRASSQPQHF.

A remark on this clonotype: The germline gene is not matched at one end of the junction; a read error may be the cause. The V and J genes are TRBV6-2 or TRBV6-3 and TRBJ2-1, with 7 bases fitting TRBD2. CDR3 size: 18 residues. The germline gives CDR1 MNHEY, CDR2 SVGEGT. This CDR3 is CASSYPILKLAENNGQFF. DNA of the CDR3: TGTGCCAGCAGTTACCCTATCCTCAAGCTAGCGGAGAACAATGGGCAGTTCTTC.

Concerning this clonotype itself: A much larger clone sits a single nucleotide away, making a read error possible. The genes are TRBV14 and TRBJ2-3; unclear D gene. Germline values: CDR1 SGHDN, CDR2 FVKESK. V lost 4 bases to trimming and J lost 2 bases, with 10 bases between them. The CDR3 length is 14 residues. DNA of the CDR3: TGTGCCAGCAGCCGTCTCTTATTCACAGATACGCAGTATTTT. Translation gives CASSRLLFTDTQYF.

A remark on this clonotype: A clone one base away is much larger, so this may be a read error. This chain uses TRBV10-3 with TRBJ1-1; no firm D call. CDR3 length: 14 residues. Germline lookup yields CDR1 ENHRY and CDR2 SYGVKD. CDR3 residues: CTGRSAVSNTEAFF. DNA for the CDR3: TGTACCGGCAGGTCGGCAGTCTCGAACACTGAAGCTTTCTTT.

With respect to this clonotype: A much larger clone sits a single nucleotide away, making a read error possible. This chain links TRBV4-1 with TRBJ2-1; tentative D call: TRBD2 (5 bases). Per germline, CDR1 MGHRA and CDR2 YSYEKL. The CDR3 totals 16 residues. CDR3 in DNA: TGCGCCAGCAGCCCAACCACGGCGGAGGCCTACAATGAGCGGTTCTTC. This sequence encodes CASSPTTAEAYNERFF.

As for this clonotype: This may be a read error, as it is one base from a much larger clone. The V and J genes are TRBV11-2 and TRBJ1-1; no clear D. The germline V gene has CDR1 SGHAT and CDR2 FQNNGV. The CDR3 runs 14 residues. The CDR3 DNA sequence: TGTGCCAGCAGCTTCTCGTCGGTGAACAGTGAAGCTTTCTTT. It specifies CASSFSSVNSEAFF.

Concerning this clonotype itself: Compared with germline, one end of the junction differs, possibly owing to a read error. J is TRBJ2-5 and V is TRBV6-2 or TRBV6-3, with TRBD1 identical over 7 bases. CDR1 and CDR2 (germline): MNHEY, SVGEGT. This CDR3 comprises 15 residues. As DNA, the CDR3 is TGTGCCAGTAGTTACACCAGACAGGGAAAAGAGACCCAGTACTTC. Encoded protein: CASSYTRQGKETQYF.